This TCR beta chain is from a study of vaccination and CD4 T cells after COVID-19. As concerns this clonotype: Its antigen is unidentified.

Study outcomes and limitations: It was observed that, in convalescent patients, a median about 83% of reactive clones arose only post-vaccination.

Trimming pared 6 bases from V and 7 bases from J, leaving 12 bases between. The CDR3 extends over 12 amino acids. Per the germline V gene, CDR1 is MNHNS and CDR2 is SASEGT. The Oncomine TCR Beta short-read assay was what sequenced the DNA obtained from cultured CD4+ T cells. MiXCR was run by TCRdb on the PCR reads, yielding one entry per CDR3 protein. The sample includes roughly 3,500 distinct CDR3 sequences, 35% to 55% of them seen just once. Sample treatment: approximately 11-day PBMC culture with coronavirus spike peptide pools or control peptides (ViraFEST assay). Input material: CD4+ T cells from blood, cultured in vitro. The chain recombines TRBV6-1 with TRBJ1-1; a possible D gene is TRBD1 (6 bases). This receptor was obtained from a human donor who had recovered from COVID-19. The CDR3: CASSTQGIEAFF. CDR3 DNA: TGTGCCAGCAGCACACAGGGTATTGAAGCTTTCTTT.